This TCR beta chain emerged from a study of OX40 agonist ivuxolimab in advanced cancers. Overall study context: Ivuxolimab is a fully human IgG2 antibody that activates OX40 (CD134). One patient with hepatocellular carcinoma and two with cutaneous melanoma, three in all, had partial responses.

In its sample, this clone was seen once. Its antigen is not identified. The assay was immunoSEQ multiplex PCR, and TCRdb's table has in-frame clones only and misses some. The profile shows about 46,000 clones, about four fifths of them singletons. CDR3 length: 13 residues. Between the trimmed V and J ends, which lost 6 bases and 0 bases, there was a span of 6 bases. Germline CDR1 SNHLY, CDR2 FYNNEI. Study-wide findings and caveats: By week 6 at 0.1 to 3.0 mg/kg, blood CD4+ and CD8+ T cells had expanded clonally. Researchers did not determine the expanded peripheral T cells' antigen specificity.

This sequence was found in an adult with an advanced solid tumor such as melanoma, head and neck, liver or kidney cancer. The chain recombines TRBV2 with TRBJ1-3; D ambiguous. This material consisted of CD4+ or CD8+ T cells sorted from blood, taken in a trial of the OX40 agonist ivuxolimab. The CDR3 spells CASRGNSGNTIYF. The CDR3 DNA follows: TGTGCCAGCAGGGGGAACTCTGGAAACACCATATATTTT.